This T cell receptor beta chain stems from a study of T cells after yellow fever vaccination. On the study more broadly: Preparation used SMART-Seq v4 Ultra Low Input for the low-cell-number fractions. Overall study results and limits: Reappearance after the booster was observed for most primary-vaccination clones (about 96% CD4, approximately 90% CD8).

TCR cDNA, made by 5'RACE template switching, carried an added universal primer site and UMIs. MiXCR was run by TCRdb on the 5' RACE reads, yielding one entry per CDR3 protein. The sample has 250,000 to 300,000 distinct CDR3 sequences; over 10% are singletons. With regard to this clonotype: Antigen: not known.

Germline values: CDR1 KGHSH, CDR2 LQKENI. V was shortened by 3 bases and J by 0 bases, with 8 bases between the two germline ends. CDR3 length equals 15 residues. This sequence was found in a man between 25 and 39 years old who received the YFV17D yellow fever vaccine. The rearrangement links TRBV18 to TRBJ2-2; no clear D. The sequences come from CD4+ T cells sorted from PBMCs, collected 45 days after the yellow fever booster vaccination. In DNA, the CDR3 is TGTGCCAGCTCACCGGCGCTAGCGAACACCGGGGAGCTGTTTTTT. Translated, it gives CASSPALANTGELFF.